This TCR beta chain was retrieved from a study of blood T cell repertoires in COVID-19 (dated by TCRdb to 2020 to 2022). Turning to the overall study: Samples from collaborators originated in the United States, Italy and Spain and spanned both the acute and convalescent phases of COVID-19. The repertoires were released in a freely available public database meant as a resource for research on the immune response to SARS-CoV-2. Samples came from the ongoing ImmuneRACE study (first 160 participants) plus 1,254 subjects from 6 global collaborators. HLA class I and class II types, where available, came from metadata supplied by the sample provider rather than from assay-based typing. Subjects who had been exposed to COVID-19, were actively infected with it, or had recovered from it provided the deeply sampled blood TCRbeta repertoires that made up the dataset. The material from the prospective study consisted of cDNA or gDNA derived from T cells, B-cell-depleted T cells, or PBMCs. A de-identified subject ID, COVID-19 status, age in years and sex were almost always included in the sample metadata. Beyond this particular receptor, the publication reports: The quantity of clinical and demographic metadata differed by source and by participant and was supplied without curation.

V and J are truncated by 1 base and 9 bases respectively, leaving an intervening sequence of 10 bases. CDR1 and CDR2 are read off the germline V gene as MGHRA and YSYEKL. The CDR3 has 13 amino acids, counting the end cysteine and phenylalanine. CDR3 DNA is the only sequence kept; it has 39 bases, read in frame from the first base. This clone was counted a single time. No cognate antigen has been identified for it. Per-nucleotide qualities are absent, and no much larger clonotype sits a single base away. Each collaborating institution followed its own protocols to collect whole blood in K2EDTA tubes. Collaborator samples were shipped for TCRbeta analysis as frozen whole blood, isolated PBMCs, or DNA extracted from either sample type. The immunoSEQ Assay, a bias-controlled multiplex PCR, was used to amplify TCRbeta CDR3 regions from genomic DNA. The authors' pipeline ran thus. The number of nucleated cells in each sample was estimated from the amplification of reference gene primers within the assay. Sequence reads were collapsed and filtered to measure the absolute abundance of every unique TCRbeta CDR3 rearrangement. For each sample, productive Simpson clonality was calculated by taking the square root of Simpson's diversity index across productive rearrangements. Not all clones reach the TCRdb copy of this immuneACCESS table, which keeps in-frame sequences only. Checked studies attribute under half of the gap to unresolved V genes and leave the rest unexplained. V and J calls and clone size are given by that table; D and trimming were obtained from the DNA. In this sample the table shows 110,000 or so clones, over 75% of which occur a single time. The top ten hold about 1.6% of the sample.

Sequenced sample: peripheral blood. This TCR came from a man aged 50-59 years with acute or convalescent COVID-19. This receptor chain uses TRBV4-1 and TRBJ1-5; too little of a D gene remains to name it. The CDR3 here reads CASSQVGQRPQHF. In nucleotides, the sequence is TGCGCCAGCAGCCAAGTTGGCCAACGGCCCCAGCATTTT.